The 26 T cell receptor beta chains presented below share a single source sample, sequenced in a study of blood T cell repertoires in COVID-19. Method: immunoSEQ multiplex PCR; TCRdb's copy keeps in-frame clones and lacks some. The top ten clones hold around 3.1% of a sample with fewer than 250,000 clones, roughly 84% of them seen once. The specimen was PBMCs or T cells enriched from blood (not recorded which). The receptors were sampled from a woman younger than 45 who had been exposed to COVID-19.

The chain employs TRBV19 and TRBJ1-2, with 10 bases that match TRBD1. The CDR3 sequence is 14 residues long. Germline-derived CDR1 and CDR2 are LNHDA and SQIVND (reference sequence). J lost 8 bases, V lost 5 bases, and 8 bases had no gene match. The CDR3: CASSVDRGRDGYTF. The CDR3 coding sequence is TGTGCCAGTAGTGTCGACAGGGGGCGAGACGGCTACACCTTC.

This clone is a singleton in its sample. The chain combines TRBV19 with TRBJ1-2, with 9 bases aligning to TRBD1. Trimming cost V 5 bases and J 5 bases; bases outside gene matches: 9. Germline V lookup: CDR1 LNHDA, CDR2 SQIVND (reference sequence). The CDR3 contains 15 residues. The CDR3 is CASSSRGQGVYGYTF. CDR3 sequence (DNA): TGTGCCAGTAGTTCTCGGGGACAGGGCGTATATGGCTACACCTTC.

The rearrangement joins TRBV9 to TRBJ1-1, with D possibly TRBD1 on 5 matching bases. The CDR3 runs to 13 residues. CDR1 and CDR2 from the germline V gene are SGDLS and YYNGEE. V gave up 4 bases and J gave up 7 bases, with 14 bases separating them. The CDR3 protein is CASSQDTPGEAFF. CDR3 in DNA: TGTGCCAGCAGCCAGGACACGCCCGGTGAAGCTTTCTTT.

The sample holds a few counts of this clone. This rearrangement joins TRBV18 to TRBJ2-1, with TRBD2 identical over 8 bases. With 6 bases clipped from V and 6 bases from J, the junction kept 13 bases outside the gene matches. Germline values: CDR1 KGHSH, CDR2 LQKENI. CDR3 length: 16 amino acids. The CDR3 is CASSIGLAGGANEQFF. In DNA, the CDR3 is TGTGCCAGCTCCATCGGTCTGGCGGGGGGTGCCAATGAGCAGTTCTTC.

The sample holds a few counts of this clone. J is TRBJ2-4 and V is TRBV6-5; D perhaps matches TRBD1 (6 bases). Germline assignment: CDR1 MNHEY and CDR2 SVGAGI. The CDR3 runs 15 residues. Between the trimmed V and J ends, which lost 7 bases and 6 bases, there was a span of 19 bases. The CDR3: CASTQGWGTLNIQYF. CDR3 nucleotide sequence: TGTGCCAGCACTCAAGGATGGGGGACATTAAACATTCAGTACTTC.

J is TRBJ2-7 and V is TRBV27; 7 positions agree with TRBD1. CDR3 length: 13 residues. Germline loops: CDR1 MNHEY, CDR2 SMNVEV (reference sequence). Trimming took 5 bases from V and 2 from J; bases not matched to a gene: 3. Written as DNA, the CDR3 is TGTGCCAGCAGTCCGGGACAGACCTACGAGCAGTACTTC. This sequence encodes CASSPGQTYEQYF.

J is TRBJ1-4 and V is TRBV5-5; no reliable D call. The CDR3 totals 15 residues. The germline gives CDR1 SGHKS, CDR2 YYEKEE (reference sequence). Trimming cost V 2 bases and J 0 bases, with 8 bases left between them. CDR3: CASSFRQTTNEKLFF. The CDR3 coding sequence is TGTGCCAGCAGCTTCAGACAAACAACTAATGAAAAACTGTTTTTT.

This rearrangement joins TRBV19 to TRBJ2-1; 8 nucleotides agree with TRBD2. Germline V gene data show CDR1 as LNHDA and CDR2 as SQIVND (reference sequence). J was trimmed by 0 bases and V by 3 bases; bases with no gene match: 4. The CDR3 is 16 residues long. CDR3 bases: TGTGCCAGTAGTATCGGGAGCGGGAGCTCCTACAATGAGCAGTTCTTC. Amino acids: CASSIGSGSSYNEQFF.

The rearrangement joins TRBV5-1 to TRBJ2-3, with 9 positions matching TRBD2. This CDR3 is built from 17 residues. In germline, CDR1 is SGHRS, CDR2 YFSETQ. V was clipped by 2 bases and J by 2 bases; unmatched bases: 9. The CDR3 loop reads CASSFLAGGGDTDTQYF. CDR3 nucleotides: TGCGCCAGCAGCTTCCTTGCGGGCGGGGGGGACACAGATACGCAGTATTTT.

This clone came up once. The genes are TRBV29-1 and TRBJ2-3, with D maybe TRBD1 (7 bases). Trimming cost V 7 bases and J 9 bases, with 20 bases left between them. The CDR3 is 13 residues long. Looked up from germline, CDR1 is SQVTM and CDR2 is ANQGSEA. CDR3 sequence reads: CSAQQGTFGTQYF. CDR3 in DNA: TGCAGCGCTCAACAGGGGACTTTCGGAACGCAGTATTTT.

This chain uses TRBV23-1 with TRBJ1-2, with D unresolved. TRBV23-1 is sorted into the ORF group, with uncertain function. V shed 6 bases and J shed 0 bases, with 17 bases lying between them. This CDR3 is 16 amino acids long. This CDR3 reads CASRGLEGASNYGYTF. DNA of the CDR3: TGCGCCAGCAGGGGTTTAGAGGGCGCCTCTAACTATGGCTACACCTTC.

This chain's CDR3 is CSARGGHGYTF. The CDR3 DNA sequence: TGCAGCGCGAGAGGGGGGCATGGCTACACCTTC. This rearrangement joins TRBV20-1 to TRBJ1-2; possible D gene TRBD1, 6 bases. Germline CDR1 is DFQATT and CDR2 is SNEGSKA (reference sequence). This CDR3 spans 11 amino acids.

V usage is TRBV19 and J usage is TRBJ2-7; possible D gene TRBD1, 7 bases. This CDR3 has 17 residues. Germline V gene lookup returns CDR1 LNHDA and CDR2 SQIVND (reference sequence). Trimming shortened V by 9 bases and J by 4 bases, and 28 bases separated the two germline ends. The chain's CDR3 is CARDPGRGVPLVYEQYF. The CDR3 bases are TGTGCCAGGGACCCTGGCAGGGGGGTCCCTTTGGTTTACGAGCAGTACTTC.

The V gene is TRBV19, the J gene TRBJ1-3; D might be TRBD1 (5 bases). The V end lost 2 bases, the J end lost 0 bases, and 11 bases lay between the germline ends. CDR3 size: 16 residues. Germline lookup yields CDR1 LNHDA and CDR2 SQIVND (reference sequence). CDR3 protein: CASSIPGRPSGNTIYF. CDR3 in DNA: TGTGCCAGTAGTATACCAGGGAGGCCCTCTGGAAACACCATATATTTT.

CDR3 sequence reads: CASSIDNGGGLNEQFF. The CDR3 nucleotides read TGTGCCAGTAGTATAGATAACGGCGGGGGCCTCAATGAGCAGTTCTTC. V and J are TRBV19 and TRBJ2-1; TRBD2 might be the D (7 bases). The V gene's germline CDR1 is LNHDA and CDR2 SQIVND (reference sequence). The V end lost 0 bases, the J end lost 6 bases, and 15 bases lay between the germline ends. This CDR3 spans 16 amino acids.

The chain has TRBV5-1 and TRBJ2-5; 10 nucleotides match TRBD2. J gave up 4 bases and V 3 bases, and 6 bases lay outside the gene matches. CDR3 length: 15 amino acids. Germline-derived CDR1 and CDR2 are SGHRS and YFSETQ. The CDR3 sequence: CASSWLAGERETQYF. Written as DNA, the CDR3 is TGCGCCAGCAGCTGGCTAGCGGGGGAGAGAGAGACCCAGTACTTC.

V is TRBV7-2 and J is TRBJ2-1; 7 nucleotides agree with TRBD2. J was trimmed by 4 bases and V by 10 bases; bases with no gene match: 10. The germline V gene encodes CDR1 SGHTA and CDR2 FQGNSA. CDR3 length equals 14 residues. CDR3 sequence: CATKPGLKYNEQFF. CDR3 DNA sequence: TGTGCCACCAAACCGGGACTAAAATACAATGAGCAGTTCTTC.

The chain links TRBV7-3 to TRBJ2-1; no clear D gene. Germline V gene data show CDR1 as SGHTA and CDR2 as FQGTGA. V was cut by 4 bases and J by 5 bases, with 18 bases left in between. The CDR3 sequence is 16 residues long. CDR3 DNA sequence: TGTGCCAGCAGCTCCACATATGTGTCCCCCAACAATGAGCAGTTCTTC. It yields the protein CASSSTYVSPNNEQFF.

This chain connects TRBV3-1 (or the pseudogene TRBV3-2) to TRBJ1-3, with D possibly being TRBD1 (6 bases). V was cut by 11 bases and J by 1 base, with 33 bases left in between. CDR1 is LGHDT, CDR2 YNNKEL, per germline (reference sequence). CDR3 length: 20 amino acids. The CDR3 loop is CASLVHLIGGQLDSGNTIYF. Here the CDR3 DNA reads TGTGCCTCACTCGTCCACTTAATAGGAGGACAGTTAGATTCTGGAAACACCATATATTTT.

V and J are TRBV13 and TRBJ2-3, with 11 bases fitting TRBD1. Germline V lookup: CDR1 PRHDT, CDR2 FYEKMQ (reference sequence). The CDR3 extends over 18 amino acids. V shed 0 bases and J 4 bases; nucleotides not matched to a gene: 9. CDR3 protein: CASSLGLGTGGEADTQYF. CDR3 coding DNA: TGTGCCAGCAGCTTAGGCCTCGGGACAGGGGGTGAGGCAGATACGCAGTATTTT.

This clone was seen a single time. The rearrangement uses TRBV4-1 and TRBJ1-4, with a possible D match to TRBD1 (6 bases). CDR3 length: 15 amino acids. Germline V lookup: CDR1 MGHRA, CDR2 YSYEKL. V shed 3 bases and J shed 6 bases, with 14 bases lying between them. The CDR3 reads CASSQRGRGDEKLFF. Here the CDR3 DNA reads TGCGCCAGCAGCCAGAGGGGGAGGGGGGATGAAAAACTGTTTTTT.

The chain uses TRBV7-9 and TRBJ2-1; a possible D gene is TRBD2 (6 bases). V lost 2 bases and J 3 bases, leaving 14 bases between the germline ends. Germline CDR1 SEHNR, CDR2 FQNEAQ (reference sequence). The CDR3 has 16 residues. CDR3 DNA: TGTGCCAGCAGCTTAAGGGGTGCGGGGATCTACAATGAGCAGTTCTTC. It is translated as CASSLRGAGIYNEQFF.

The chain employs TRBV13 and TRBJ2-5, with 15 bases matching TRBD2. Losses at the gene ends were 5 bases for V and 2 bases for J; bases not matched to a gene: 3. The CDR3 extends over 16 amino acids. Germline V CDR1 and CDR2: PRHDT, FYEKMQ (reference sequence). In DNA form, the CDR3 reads TGTGCCAGCAGCCCGGGACTAGCGGGGGGACAAGAGACCCAGTACTTC. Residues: CASSPGLAGGQETQYF.

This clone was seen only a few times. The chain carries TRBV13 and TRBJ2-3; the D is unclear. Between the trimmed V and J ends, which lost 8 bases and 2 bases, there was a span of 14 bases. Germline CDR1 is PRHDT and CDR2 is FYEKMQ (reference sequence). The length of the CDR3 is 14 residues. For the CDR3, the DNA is TGTGCCAGCCTTGCCCAGGAAGACACAGATACGCAGTATTTT. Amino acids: CASLAQEDTDTQYF.

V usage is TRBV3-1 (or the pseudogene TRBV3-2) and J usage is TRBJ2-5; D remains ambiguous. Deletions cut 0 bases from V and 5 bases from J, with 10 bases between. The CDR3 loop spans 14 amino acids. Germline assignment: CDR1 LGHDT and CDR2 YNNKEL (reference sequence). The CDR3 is CASSQDARPETQYF. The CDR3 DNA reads TGTGCCAGCAGCCAAGATGCGAGGCCGGAGACCCAGTACTTC.

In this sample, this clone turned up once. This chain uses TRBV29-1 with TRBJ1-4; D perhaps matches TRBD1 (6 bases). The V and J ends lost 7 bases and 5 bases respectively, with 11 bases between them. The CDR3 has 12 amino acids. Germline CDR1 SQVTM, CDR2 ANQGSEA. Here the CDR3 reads CSARQANEKLFF. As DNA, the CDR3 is TGCAGCGCGAGACAGGCGAATGAAAAACTGTTTTTT. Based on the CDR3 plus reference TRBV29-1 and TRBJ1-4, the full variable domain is SAVISQKPSRDICQRGTSLTIQCQVDSQVTMMFWYRQQPGQSLTLIATANQGSEATYESGFVIDKFPISRPNLTFSTLTVSNMSPEDSSIYLCSARQANEKLFFGSGTQLSVL.